Listed here are 20 T cell receptor beta chains from one sample, sequenced in a study of blood T cell repertoires in COVID-19. Sequenced by immunoSEQ multiplex PCR; TCRdb stores in-frame clones only, minus some. The profile shows 200,000 to 300,000 clones, roughly 82% of them singletons. Material: peripheral blood. These TCRs come from a woman in her sixties or seventies with acute or convalescent COVID-19.

This clone was recorded many times. The genes are TRBV11-2 and TRBJ2-7, with a possible D match to TRBD1 (6 bases). The CDR3 covers 13 residues. V gave up 8 bases and J gave up 6 bases, with 17 bases separating them. Germline CDR1 is SGHAT and CDR2 is FQNNGV. The CDR3 loop reads CASSRQVPSEQYF. CDR3 bases: TGTGCCAGCTCCCGACAGGTCCCCTCCGAGCAGTACTTC.

This clone appeared a few times. A read error may account for a junction end that differs from germline. The chain joins TRBV27 to TRBJ1-1; 7 bases are shared with TRBD1. The length of the CDR3 is 16 residues. CDR1 MNHEY and CDR2 SMNVEV come from the germline V gene (reference sequence). CDR3 DNA sequence: TGTGCCAGCAGTTTATCTGACAGGGTGATGAAGACTGAAGCTTTCTTT. Its protein product is CASSLSDRVMKTEAFF.

This chain uses TRBV18 with TRBJ1-1; 7 bases fit TRBD1. The germline CDR1 and CDR2 sequences are KGHSH and LQKENI. V lost 8 bases, J lost 0 bases, and 3 bases stayed unmatched. The length of the CDR3 is 13 residues. The CDR3 loop reads CASRDSLNTEAFF. The DNA of the CDR3 is TGTGCCAGCCGGGACAGCTTGAACACTGAAGCTTTCTTT.

The CDR3 bases are TGTGCCACCAGTGATCAGGTACAGCTAGGGACATACAATGAGCAGTTCTTC. Its translation: CATSDQVQLGTYNEQFF. The gene calls are TRBV24-1 and TRBJ2-1, with D possibly matching TRBD1 (6 bases). Germline V gene data show CDR1 as KGHDR and CDR2 as SFDVKD. Trimming stripped 3 bases from V and 4 bases from J, with 18 bases between. This CDR3 contains 17 residues.

The rearrangement uses TRBV5-1 and TRBJ1-5, with a tentative D call TRBD1 (6 bases). V lost 5 bases and J 7 bases, leaving 16 bases between the germline ends. The V gene's germline CDR1 is SGHRS and CDR2 YFSETQ. The CDR3 runs to 14 residues. CDR3 bases: TGCGCCAGCAGTAAGGTGGCAGGGGCGCAGCCCCAGCATTTT. Protein product: CASSKVAGAQPQHF.

This rearrangement joins TRBV7-2 to TRBJ2-5, with TRBD1 as a possible D gene (5 bases). Germline lookup yields CDR1 SGHTA and CDR2 FQGNSA. The CDR3 runs to 14 residues. V shed 5 bases and J shed 1 base, with 11 bases lying between them. The CDR3 loop reads CASSLTESQETQYF. In DNA, the CDR3 is TGTGCCAGCAGCCTGACAGAGTCCCAAGAGACCCAGTACTTC.

The J gene is TRBJ2-7, the V gene TRBV6-5, with D possibly TRBD2 on 5 matching bases. Germline values: CDR1 MNHEY, CDR2 SVGAGI. The CDR3 is made up of 13 amino acids. V was clipped by 8 bases and J by 4 bases, with 15 bases between them. The DNA of the CDR3 is TGTGCCAGCCGGGCTCAGACGGGGTACGAGCAGTACTTC. Translated, it gives CASRAQTGYEQYF.

The J gene is TRBJ1-2, the V gene TRBV5-6; tentatively, D is TRBD1 (6 bases). This CDR3 spans 14 amino acids. The germline V and J ends were trimmed by 4 bases and 8 bases, with 18 bases remaining between them. Germline values: CDR1 SGHDT, CDR2 YYEEEE. CDR3 loop: CASSPAARGQGYTF. The CDR3 coding sequence is TGTGCCAGCAGCCCGGCGGCCAGGGGCCAGGGCTACACCTTC.

The genes are TRBV11-2 and TRBJ2-7; D is undetermined. The CDR3 sequence is 15 residues long. V was shortened by 4 bases and J by 2 bases, with 15 bases between the two germline ends. The germline V gene encodes CDR1 SGHAT and CDR2 FQNNGV. CDR3 amino acids: CASSSYSGLPYEQYF. The CDR3 nucleotides read TGTGCCAGCAGCTCCTACAGTGGCCTTCCCTACGAGCAGTACTTC. Based on the CDR3 plus reference TRBV11-2 and TRBJ2-7, the full variable domain is EAGVAQSPRYKIIEKRQSVAFWCNPISGHATLYWYQQILGQGPKLLIQFQNNGVVDDSQLPKDRFSAERLKGVDSTLKIQPAKLEDSAVYLCASSSYSGLPYEQYFGPGTRLTVT.

CDR3 protein: CASSPALIRGYEQYF. The DNA of the CDR3 is TGCGCCAGCAGCCCAGCCCTTATCAGGGGTTACGAGCAGTACTTC. This sequence joins TRBV4-3 and TRBJ2-7, with D perhaps TRBD1 (6 bases). V was cut by 4 bases and J by 4 bases, with 17 bases left in between. This CDR3 contains 15 residues. Per germline, CDR1 LGHNA and CDR2 YSLEER.

The chain is built from TRBV2 and TRBJ1-1; weak D call: TRBD1 (5 bases). Trimming shortened V by 3 bases and J by 2 bases, and 10 bases separated the two germline ends. The CDR3 has 14 residues. Germline V gene data show CDR1 as SNHLY and CDR2 as FYNNEI. CDR3 nucleotides: TGTGCCAGCAGTGAGAGGACACATAACACTGAAGCTTTCTTT. It codes for CASSERTHNTEAFF.

The chain uses TRBV5-1 and TRBJ2-3; no clear D. This CDR3 is 13 amino acids long. Deletions cut 3 bases from V and 0 bases from J, with 5 bases between. CDR1 SGHRS and CDR2 YFSETQ come from the germline V gene. In nucleotides, the CDR3 is TGCGCCAGCAGCTCCCCTAGCACAGATACGCAGTATTTT. Its protein is CASSSPSTDTQYF.

In nucleotides, the CDR3 is TGCGCCAGCAGCTTGGGCCCAGGGTCCTATAATTCACCCCTCCACTTT. It is translated as CASSLGPGSYNSPLHF. The gene calls are TRBV5-1 and TRBJ1-6; TRBD1 might be the D (5 bases). With 0 bases removed from V and 1 base from J, the gap between germline ends came to 8 bases. The CDR3 has 16 amino acids. CDR1 SGHRS and CDR2 YFSETQ come from the germline V gene.

The chain is built from TRBV28 and TRBJ2-7; D is uncertain. The CDR3 sequence is 13 residues long. Germline CDR1 MDHEN, CDR2 SYDVKM. Trimming removed 5 bases at V and 0 bases at J, with 8 bases between. In DNA, the CDR3 is TGTGCCAGCAGTCCCCAGGCCTCCTACGAGCAGTACTTC. It codes for CASSPQASYEQYF.

The chain is built from TRBV3-1 (or the pseudogene TRBV3-2) and TRBJ2-3; 10 bases match TRBD2. The germline CDR1 and CDR2 sequences are LGHDT and YNNKEL (reference sequence). There are 16 residues in the CDR3. J was trimmed by 5 bases and V by 0 bases; bases with no gene match: 5. The chain's CDR3 is CASSQEMLAGVDTQYF. CDR3 bases: TGTGCCAGCAGCCAAGAAATGCTAGCGGGGGTAGATACGCAGTATTTT.

V usage is TRBV19 and J usage is TRBJ2-2, with 11 bases that match TRBD1. CDR3 length equals 16 residues. With V trimmed by 6 bases and J by 4 bases, 7 bases remained unmatched. Germline values: CDR1 LNHDA, CDR2 SQIVND (reference sequence). CDR3: CASSFGQGAGTGELFF. The CDR3 DNA follows: TGTGCCAGTAGCTTCGGACAGGGGGCGGGCACCGGGGAGCTGTTTTTT.

This chain joins TRBV5-1 and TRBJ2-3; TRBD2 might be the D (7 bases). The V and J ends lost 2 bases and 2 bases respectively, with 21 bases between them. Germline V gene data show CDR1 as SGHRS and CDR2 as YFSETQ. This CDR3 is 18 amino acids long. For the CDR3, the DNA is TGCGCCAGCAGCTTAAGACTCTTAGGGGGGGGCCCCACAGATACGCAGTATTTT. It encodes CASSLRLLGGGPTDTQYF.

The rearrangement uses TRBV3-1 (or the pseudogene TRBV3-2) and TRBJ1-4; D possibly corresponds to TRBD1 (6 bases). CDR1 LGHDT and CDR2 YNNKEL come from the germline V gene (reference sequence). This CDR3 contains 13 residues. V was clipped by 3 bases and J by 7 bases, with 9 bases between them. CDR3 nucleotides: TGTGCCAGCAGCCAGACAGGAGGTGAAAAACTGTTTTTT. It encodes CASSQTGGEKLFF.

This clone showed up just a few times. V is TRBV7-2 and J is TRBJ2-7; 9 nucleotides agree with TRBD1. CDR1 and CDR2 (germline): SGHTA, FQGNSA. The CDR3 totals 13 residues. Unmatched junction bases numbered 4, after V lost 4 bases and J lost 6 bases. The CDR3 sequence: CASSWGQGSEQYF. The CDR3 DNA is TGTGCCAGCAGCTGGGGACAGGGTAGCGAGCAGTACTTC.

This chain uses TRBV7-2 with TRBJ2-5; a possible D gene is TRBD1 (5 bases). Germline V CDR1 and CDR2: SGHTA, FQGNSA. The CDR3 consists of 14 residues. V was pared by 4 bases and J by 3 bases, with 12 bases between. In nucleotides, the CDR3 is TGTGCCAGCAGCTCAGGGAATCGAAAAGAGACCCAGTACTTC. Translated, it gives CASSSGNRKETQYF.